This T cell receptor beta chain was observed in a study of Ad26.COV2.S vaccination and SARS-CoV-2 variants (dated by TCRdb to the early 2020s). Some background on the complete study: Donors in the vaccine arm were drawn from COV1001, a phase I-IIa trial of Ad26.COV2.S in healthy adults that was multicentre, randomized, double-blind and placebo-controlled. A total of 32 samples were included in the TCR-sequenced set, comprising 19 Ad26.COV2.S vaccine recipients, 5 placebo recipients and 8 SARS-CoV-2 convalescent individuals. Investigators remained blinded to trial group allocation during experiments and outcome assessment. Participants in the trial were split at random into five groups of five each, receiving low-dose or high-dose Ad26.COV2.S once or twice, or else placebo on both occasions. Sequencing of the TCRbeta repertoire served to evaluate the specificity and breadth of SARS-CoV-2-reactive T cell receptors following Ad26.COV2.S vaccination. Ad26.COV2.S was administered intramuscularly at a dose of 5x10^10 or 1x10^11 viral particles, either as one shot or as two shots given 56 days apart.

TCRbeta CDR3 regions were sequenced with the immunoSEQ Assay. After extraction, genomic DNA underwent amplification by bias-controlled multiplex PCR, followed by high-throughput sequencing. The source study handled its data this way. To quantify the absolute abundance of every unique TCRbeta CDR3 region, sequences were collapsed and filtered. T cell fraction was estimated by normalizing TCRbeta template counts to usable DNA, which was measured by amplifying reference genes present in all nucleated cells. Repertoire TCRs were annotated as SARS-CoV-2-specific when V gene, CDR3 amino acid sequence and J gene were exactly matched to a known reactive TCR set. The reference SARS-CoV-2 TCR set came from MIRA and was filtered for enrichment in COVID-19-positive ImmuneCODE repertoires, removing public or cross-reactive TCRs. Based on the MIRA antigens, annotated TCRs were further analysed at the level of specific ORF or position within ORF. Depth was the summed frequency of annotated unique rearrangements, while breadth was defined as annotated unique rearrangements over total unique productive rearrangements. Two-sided Wilcoxon rank-sum tests were used to compare TCR breadth between groups. The clones in this table, taken by TCRdb from immuneACCESS, are in-frame only. Not every clone is retained; where verified, under half of the shortfall comes from an unresolved V gene, and the cause of the rest is unknown. Clone size and the V and J calls come from that table; the DNA yielded D and trimming. The sample table contains approximately 350,000 clones; only one count was recorded for 83% of them. The top ten constitute almost 7.5% of the sample.

Results and caveats for the whole study, not just this receptor: Substantial breadth of spike-specific CD8+ and CD4+ T cell responses was reported after vaccination. Spike-specific TCR breadth was higher in Ad26.COV2.S recipients than in placebo recipients (P = 0.0014). The authors noted that total T cell responses may have been underestimated by the TCR breadth and depth analyses. Comparing responses between vaccine doses or regimens was not something the study was powered to do. Vaccine and placebo recipients had comparable non-spike TCR breadth, which fits with the vaccine containing only spike.

About this clone itself: No antigen is known for it. Base qualities are not at hand, and no much larger clone is one base apart.

Sample treatment or condition, as interpreted from the label and publication: 15 to 20 received Ad26.COV2.S at low or high dose, single or two shots; 5 received placebo; per-sample allocation not given. For vaccine and placebo recipients, the sequenced repertoires came from samples collected on day 63 after the first injection. In Cohort 1b, about two dozen adults aged 18-55 years were enrolled at a single site in Boston, USA, between 29 July and 7 August 2020. Ad26.COV2.S was a replication-incompetent adenovirus type 26 vector expressing a prefusion-stabilized SARS-CoV-2 spike protein from the original Wuhan strain. The CDR3 spans 15 residues, from the cysteine through the phenylalanine. The retained sequence is limited to the CDR3, 45 bases, with the frame set at the first base. The CDR1 and CDR2 encoded by the germline V gene (reference sequence) are LGHDT and YNNKEL. V lost 4 bases and J lost 1 base, and the count of bases not matched to a germline gene is 5.

This receptor was identified in a person aged 18 to 65 who received the Ad26.COV2.S COVID-19 vaccine or a placebo. The receptor chain draws on TRBV3-1 (or the pseudogene TRBV3-2) and TRBJ2-7, and TRBD2 matches 9 of the central bases. The sequences come from peripheral blood, collected in a trial of Ad26.COV2.S vaccine versus placebo. The CDR3 amino acid sequence is: CASSRLAGESYEQYF. Read as DNA, the sequence is TGTGCCAGCAGCCGATTAGCGGGAGAGTCCTACGAGCAGTACTTC.